The 13 T cell receptor beta chains given below trace back to one sample, sequenced in a study of blood T cell repertoires in COVID-19. The data were produced by immunoSEQ multiplex PCR, yet TCRdb's version contains in-frame clones alone and is incomplete. This sample carries 150,000 to 200,000 clones, almost 85% of them seen once, and the ten largest clones take 9.5% to 12%. What was sequenced was PBMCs or T cells enriched from blood (not recorded which). These receptors came from a man aged 45 to 65 who had recovered from COVID-19.

The chain employs TRBV5-1 and TRBJ2-3; a weak D match, TRBD2 (6 bases). Trimming pared 1 base from V and 1 base from J, leaving 10 bases between. The CDR3 sequence is 15 residues long. Germline CDR1 is SGHRS and CDR2 is YFSETQ. CDR3 sequence (DNA): TGCGCCAGCAGCTTGCTTGCGGGACGCACAGATACGCAGTATTTT. This codes for CASSLLAGRTDTQYF.

The chain is built from TRBV2 and TRBJ2-7; weak D call: TRBD2 (5 bases). This CDR3 contains 11 residues. V was cut by 6 bases and J by 6 bases, with 9 bases left in between. The germline CDR1 and CDR2 sequences are SNHLY and FYNNEI. The CDR3 region is CASRVASEQYF. The CDR3 region has the DNA TGTGCCAGCAGAGTAGCGTCCGAGCAGTACTTC.

This rearrangement joins TRBV5-1 to TRBJ1-1; unclear D gene. This CDR3 has 14 amino acids. The V end lost 4 bases, the J end lost 0 bases, and 10 bases lay between the germline ends. Germline assignment: CDR1 SGHRS and CDR2 YFSETQ. The DNA for the CDR3 is TGCGCCAGCAGCCCGGGGTCCTTGAACACTGAAGCTTTCTTT. Its protein is CASSPGSLNTEAFF.

The rearrangement joins TRBV28 to TRBJ2-1; 8 nucleotides agree with TRBD2. V lost 3 bases to trimming and J lost 4 bases; unmatched junction nucleotides: 5. The germline gives CDR1 MDHEN, CDR2 SYDVKM. The length of the CDR3 is 15 residues. CDR3 sequence: CASSFQRGTYNEQFF. The DNA of the CDR3 is TGTGCCAGCAGTTTCCAGCGGGGGACATACAATGAGCAGTTCTTC.

The sample holds a few counts of this clone. The gene calls are TRBV4-1 and TRBJ2-5, with 10 bases that match TRBD2. With 0 bases clipped from V and 4 bases from J, the junction kept 8 bases outside the gene matches. CDR3 length: 17 amino acids. Germline-derived CDR1 and CDR2 are MGHRA and YSYEKL. The CDR3 spells CASSQDVVAGGLETQYF. The CDR3 region has the DNA TGCGCCAGCAGCCAAGATGTCGTAGCGGGAGGTCTAGAGACCCAGTACTTC.

The CDR3 region is CASRSNLPYEQYF. CDR3 coding DNA: TGTGCCAGCAGGAGCAACTTGCCCTACGAGCAGTACTTC. The gene calls are TRBV27 and TRBJ2-7, with D unclear. The germline V gene has CDR1 MNHEY and CDR2 SMNVEV (reference sequence). This CDR3 has 13 residues. V was shortened by 6 bases and J by 2 bases, with 11 bases between the two germline ends.

The rearrangement joins TRBV6-5 to TRBJ1-6; 9 bases fit TRBD1. J gave up 9 bases and V 5 bases, and 8 bases lay outside the gene matches. CDR1 and CDR2 from the germline V gene are MNHEY and SVGAGI. CDR3 length: 15 residues. CDR3 sequence (DNA): TGTGCCAGCAGTATAACCGGGACAGGGCGTTCACCCCTCCACTTT. Translating gives CASSITGTGRSPLHF.

The rearrangement joins TRBV19 to TRBJ1-1; TRBD1 matches at 7 bases. V gave up 7 bases and J gave up 7 bases; unmatched junction bases: 18. The CDR3 covers 16 residues. Germline V gene sequence: CDR1 LNHDA, CDR2 SQIVND (reference sequence). CDR3 region: CASTPGQASSRNEAFF. In DNA form, the CDR3 reads TGTGCCAGTACCCCAGGACAGGCATCCTCCCGTAATGAAGCTTTCTTT.

The table lists this clone with a count of one. The rearrangement joins TRBV28 to TRBJ1-2, with D possibly TRBD1 on 6 matching bases. CDR1 and CDR2 from the germline V gene are MDHEN and SYDVKM. The V end was cut by 10 bases, the J end by 4 bases, with 13 bases between. The length of the CDR3 is 12 residues. The CDR3 sequence is CATQPGAYGYTF. In nucleotides, the CDR3 is TGTGCCACCCAACCAGGGGCCTATGGCTACACCTTC.

J is TRBJ2-1 and V is TRBV11-2; maybe TRBD1 (5 bases). Trimming took 4 bases from V and 7 from J, leaving 14 bases between them. Germline V gene data show CDR1 as SGHAT and CDR2 as FQNNGV. The CDR3 spans 14 residues. The CDR3 DNA is TGTGCCAGCAGCTACCTCCCCACAGGTAATGAGCAGTTCTTC. This sequence encodes CASSYLPTGNEQFF. The full variable domain, rest sourced from reference TRBV11-2 and TRBJ2-1, is EAGVAQSPRYKIIEKRQSVAFWCNPISGHATLYWYQQILGQGPKLLIQFQNNGVVDDSQLPKDRFSAERLKGVDSTLKIQPAKLEDSAVYLCASSYLPTGNEQFFGPGTRLTVL.

CDR3 sequence: CSVTQGNTEAFF. The CDR3 bases are TGCAGCGTAACACAGGGGAACACTGAAGCTTTCTTT. The chain carries TRBV29-1 and TRBJ1-1; TRBD1 is a possible D gene (6 bases). The CDR3 consists of 12 residues. CDR1 SQVTM and CDR2 ANQGSEA come from the germline V gene. With 6 bases removed from V and 1 base from J, the gap between germline ends came to 9 bases. The variable domain in full, with the rest retrieved from reference TRBV29-1 and TRBJ1-1, is SAVISQKPSRDICQRGTSLTIQCQVDSQVTMMFWYRQQPGQSLTLIATANQGSEATYESGFVIDKFPISRPNLTFSTLTVSNMSPEDSSIYLCSVTQGNTEAFFGQGTRLTVV.

This clone was detected only a few times. The chain joins TRBV28 to TRBJ2-2, with D possibly being TRBD2 (5 bases). Germline lookup yields CDR1 MDHEN and CDR2 SYDVKM. V lost 8 bases and J 2 bases, leaving 18 bases between the germline ends. The CDR3 contains 16 residues. Written as DNA, the CDR3 is TGTGCCAGCCGGATAGGAGGTCTCACCAACACCGGGGAGCTGTTTTTT. It yields the protein CASRIGGLTNTGELFF.

In this sample, this clone turned up a few times. The J gene is TRBJ1-2, the V gene TRBV6-5; D is possibly TRBD1 (5 bases). There are 12 residues in the CDR3. The V gene lost 6 bases and the J gene lost 6 bases, with 11 bases spanning the gap. Germline V gene lookup returns CDR1 MNHEY and CDR2 SVGAGI. CDR3 sequence (DNA): TGTGCCAGCAGAACGACAGACCATGGCTACACCTTC. Amino acids: CASRTTDHGYTF.